This TCR beta chain comes out of a study of T cells in tuberculosis (dated by TCRdb to 2016 to 2019). For the wider study: The study combined CD1B tetramers and high-throughput TCR immunosequencing to characterize T cells specific for the mycobacterial lipid antigen glucose monomycolate (GMM). General study outcomes and caveats: T cells that bind the CD1B-GMM tetramer with low affinity may have been missed by the stringent sort gate.

Of note for this clone: No quality values exist for individual bases; no much larger clone is one base distant.

TCR-alpha and TCR-beta chains were sequenced unpaired, so chain pairing information was not available. The immunoSEQ multiplex PCR assay was used to generate TCR libraries, with TCR-beta and/or TCR-alpha/delta assays applied to each sample. The Illumina high-throughput platform was used to sequence the amplified TCR libraries. In the source study's methods: Clustering and dimensionality reduction relied on pairwise TCRdist distances among GMM-specific receptors from T cells that were either sorted ex vivo or expanded in vitro. Sequence motifs, defined by gene usage and CDR3 content, were tested for enrichment in tetramer-positive compared with tetramer-negative populations. This is the immuneACCESS table as TCRdb keeps it, with only in-frame sequences that have V and J called. A part of the clones is gone; compared with another copy, unresolved V genes explain less than half, and the rest is unexplained. For V, J and clone size, that table is used; D and trimming come from the DNA. This sample comprises 85,000 to 100,000 clones, roughly 88% of them detected only once. The ten largest clones add up to over 1.5% of the sample.

Thawed, overnight-rested PBMC were stained with GMM-loaded CD1B tetramer, a Live/Dead dye and anti-CD3, then sorted on a FACS Aria II. The CD1B tetramers were loaded with C32 glucose monomycolate that had been purified from Rhodococcus equi. Before cryopreservation, the PBMC used for tetramer sorting had been depleted of CD14-expressing monocytes as part of a separate study. From each donor, 75,000 to 100,000 tetramer-negative cells were sorted and analyzed together with the tetramer-positive cells. Antigen-specific T cells were sorted from several healthy South African adults using GMM-loaded CD1B tetramers. The CDR3 runs 14 residues from the cysteine to the phenylalanine. Just CDR3 DNA is preserved here, 42 bases in frame from base 1. CDR1 and CDR2, looked up from the germline V gene (reference sequence), are MNHEY and SMNVEV. V lost 2 bases and J lost 6 bases, and the count of bases not matched to a germline gene is 6.

The source is an adult woman with latent tuberculosis. The material sequenced was CD1b-GMM tetramer-negative cells sorted from PBMCs. The intended sense of this specimen's cell subset or site label: T cells not binding CD1B-GMM tetramer, sorted from same donor. The chain was built from TRBV27 and TRBJ2-7, with 8 bases aligning to TRBD1. The DNA is TGTGCCAGCAGTTTAAGGACAGGGATAGGCGAGCAGTACTTC. It specifies CASSLRTGIGEQYF.